The rows below give T cell receptor beta chains drawn from one sample of a study of blood T cell repertoires in COVID-19. Method: immunoSEQ multiplex PCR; TCRdb's copy keeps in-frame clones and lacks some. The sample has some 110,000 clones, more than 80% seen once; the top ten hold around 14%. The material sequenced was peripheral blood. These receptors were obtained from a woman aged 55-69 years with acute or convalescent COVID-19. Each CDR3 is given with its conserved first and last residue. Fields, in order: CDR3 DNA, CDR3 protein, D gene, clone size, J gene, V gene. The D gene is left open where the match is weak. Some rows have no size entry. The others give once, few or many, or a class for an expanded clone.

TGTGCCAGCAGTCGTTCAGCGGGAGGTTCCTACAATGAGCAGTTCTTC CASSRSAGGSYNEQFF TRBD2 once TRBJ2-1 TRBV7-3
TGTGCCTGGAGTATAGGGAACTCAGGGTTCCGTGAAAAACTGTTTTTT CAWSIGNSGFREKLFF NA NA TRBJ1-4 TRBV30
TGTGCCAGCAGCTCGGGACTAGCGGGAGTCAATGAGCAGTTCTTC CASSSGLAGVNEQFF TRBD2 NA TRBJ2-1 TRBV7-3
TGTGCCAGTAGTATAGAACGGTCAAACCCCTACAATGAGCAGTTCTTC CASSIERSNPYNEQFF NA NA TRBJ2-1 TRBV19
TGTGCCAGCAGCCCGTCCCGGGACAGGGTTGCTAATGAAAAACTGTTTTTT CASSPSRDRVANEKLFF TRBD1 NA TRBJ1-4 TRBV3-1/TRBV3-2
TGCGCCAGCAGCTTACCAGGTCTTAATGAAAAACTGTTTTTT CASSLPGLNEKLFF NA NA TRBJ1-4 TRBV5-1
TGTGCCACCAGCACCGCTAGAGGAGGGGGCGGTGAAGCTTTCTTT CATSTARGGGGEAFF TRBD1 NA TRBJ1-1 TRBV15
TGTGCCAGTGGGACTAGCGTCAACAATGAGCAGTTCTTC CASGTSVNNEQFF TRBD2 NA TRBJ2-1 TRBV28
TGTGCCAGCCTCTTCGCAGGAGGCTACACCTTC CASLFAGGYTF NA NA TRBJ1-2 TRBV3-1/TRBV3-2
TGTGCCAGCAGCAAGACAGGGGGGTTCCAAGAGACCCAGTACTTC CASSKTGGFQETQYF NA once TRBJ2-5 TRBV21-1
TGTGCCAGCAGTTACTCTCGGGGGAAAGAGACCCAGTACTTC CASSYSRGKETQYF NA NA TRBJ2-5 TRBV6-5
TGTGCCAGCAGCCAATGGGCCAGCTCGGACACCATATATTTT CASSQWASSDTIYF NA NA TRBJ1-3 TRBV4-2
TGTGCCAGTAGTCTGCGACAGGGGAGCTCCTACAATGAGCAGTTCTTC CASSLRQGSSYNEQFF TRBD1 NA TRBJ2-1 TRBV19
TGTGCCAGTAGTATAGGAACAGGGGCGGTCTATGGCTACACCTTC CASSIGTGAVYGYTF TRBD1 NA TRBJ1-2 TRBV19
TGTGCCAGCAGCGTAGATCGAGCGGAGACCTACGAGCAGTACTTC CASSVDRAETYEQYF NA NA TRBJ2-7 TRBV9
TGTGCCAGCAGCTTAGTTCGAGGGAGGATAGGGCAAGAGACCCAGTACTTC CASSLVRGRIGQETQYF NA NA TRBJ2-5 TRBV7-8
TGTGCCAGCAGCCGATTAGACAGGGGGAACACTGAAGCTTTCTTT CASSRLDRGNTEAFF TRBD1 once TRBJ1-1 TRBV3-1/TRBV3-2
TGTGCCAGCAGCACACAGAAAAGAAACACTGAAGCTTTCTTT CASSTQKRNTEAFF NA NA TRBJ1-1 TRBV3-1/TRBV3-2
TGTGCCAGCAGACTAGGGACAGCTAATTCACCCCTCCACTTT CASRLGTANSPLHF TRBD1 NA TRBJ1-6 TRBV6-5
TGTGCCAGCAGCTATCTAGCGGGAGGGCGTTACAATGAGCAGTTCTTC CASSYLAGGRYNEQFF TRBD2 NA TRBJ2-1 TRBV6-9
TGCGCCAGCAGCTTGGAAGGACTAGCGGGGTACCTTGAGGGCGAGCAGTACTTC CASSLEGLAGYLEGEQYF TRBD2 NA TRBJ2-7 TRBV5-1
TGTGCCAGCAGCAAAGGTCGTGACAGGAGCAATCAGCCCCAGCATTTT CASSKGRDRSNQPQHF NA once TRBJ1-5 TRBV7-8
TGTGCCAGCAGCGTAGAGACGGGAGGTCACAATGAGCAGTTCTTC CASSVETGGHNEQFF TRBD2 NA TRBJ2-1 TRBV9
TGTGCCAGCAGCCAGGAGGAGGTGAGATACACTGAAGCTTTCTTT CASSQEEVRYTEAFF NA few TRBJ1-1 TRBV5-5
TGTGCCAGCAGCTTTCAGGCTCGAGGGAATGGTGGCTACACCTTC CASSFQARGNGGYTF NA NA TRBJ1-2 TRBV7-2
TGTGCCAGCAGCTCCGGGCCCGGAGGCGAGACCCAGTACTTC CASSSGPGGETQYF NA NA TRBJ2-5 TRBV11-2
TGTGCTAGTGGTCAGGGGATCTTAGGACAGGGCCGAAATCAGCCCCAGCATTTT CASGQGILGQGRNQPQHF TRBD1 NA TRBJ1-5 TRBV12-5
TGTGCCAGCAGCCAATTCGGGGGGTCGGCCACTGAAGCTTTCTTT CASSQFGGSATEAFF NA NA TRBJ1-1 TRBV16
TGTGCCATCTCCGGGGAAACTGAAGCTTTCTTT CAISGETEAFF NA NA TRBJ1-1 TRBV2
TGTGCCAGCAGCCAACCCGGGACAGGGAGTGAAGCTTTCTTT CASSQPGTGSEAFF TRBD1 NA TRBJ1-1 TRBV3-1/TRBV3-2
TGTGCCAGCTCCGAGCTAGCGGGTCCCCTTGGCACAGATACGCAGTATTTT CASSELAGPLGTDTQYF TRBD2 NA TRBJ2-3 TRBV18
TGTGCCAGCAGTCAACGACTAGCGGGGAGCACAGATACGCAGTATTTT CASSQRLAGSTDTQYF TRBD2 NA TRBJ2-3 TRBV5-4
TGTGCCAGCAGGTCGGGACTAGCGGACTACAATGAGCAGTTCTTC CASRSGLADYNEQFF TRBD2 NA TRBJ2-1 TRBV5-4
TGTGCCAGCAGTTACCAGGGGACAGCTAATGAAAAACTGTTTTTT CASSYQGTANEKLFF TRBD1 NA TRBJ1-4 TRBV6-5
TGTGCCAGCAGTTTCATGACTAGCGGGAGCCGGAAGCAGTTCTTC CASSFMTSGSRKQFF TRBD2 NA TRBJ2-1 TRBV28
TGTGCCAGTAGTGCCGGGACAGGGGGTGAAAAACTGTTTTTT CASSAGTGGEKLFF TRBD1 NA TRBJ1-4 TRBV19
TGTGCCAGCAGCTCATTCAGGGTTGGGGCTTCCTACGAGCAGTACTTC CASSSFRVGASYEQYF NA NA TRBJ2-7 TRBV11-1
TGTGCCAGCAGCCCCCAGGGTTCCGGCTATGGCTACACCTTC CASSPQGSGYGYTF NA NA TRBJ1-2 TRBV7-3
TGTGCCAGTAGTATAGGCGGAGATCGAGCTTTCTTT CASSIGGDRAFF NA NA TRBJ1-1 TRBV19
TGTGCCAGCAGTTTACTACAAGCGGGAGGGCCGGGGGAGCAGTACTTC CASSLLQAGGPGEQYF TRBD2 NA TRBJ2-7 TRBV27
TGTGCCAGCAGTTCTGGGGGTAGCGGGTACCAAGAGACCCAGTACTTC CASSSGGSGYQETQYF TRBD2 NA TRBJ2-5 TRBV5-4
TGTGCCAGCAGCCACCTCGGAGGGAAGCCTGAAGCTTTCTTT CASSHLGGKPEAFF NA NA TRBJ1-1 TRBV3-1/TRBV3-2
TGTGCCAGCAGTAACACTAGACAGGGGGAACTGTTTTTT CASSNTRQGELFF TRBD1 NA TRBJ1-4 TRBV6-5
TGTGCCAGCAGTCCCATCTCCTCCGGGACACCAAACACTGAAGCTTTCTTT CASSPISSGTPNTEAFF NA NA TRBJ1-1 TRBV2
TGCGCCAGCAGCTGGGGCCTAGCGGGAGGGGTCACAGATACGCAGTATTTT CASSWGLAGGVTDTQYF TRBD2 NA TRBJ2-3 TRBV5-1
TGCGCCAGCGGCCCGGGGGTCGGGCAGCCCCAGCATTTT CASGPGVGQPQHF NA NA TRBJ1-5 TRBV4-1
TGCGCCAGCAGAACGGGAGTCTATCCCCCGTACCAAGAGACCCAGTACTTC CASRTGVYPPYQETQYF NA once TRBJ2-5 TRBV5-1
TGCAGCGTCGGTTTATCTGGACAGGGTCGAGAGACCCAGTACTTC CSVGLSGQGRETQYF TRBD1 NA TRBJ2-5 TRBV29-1
TGTGCCAGCAGCCCAGGCCCGGGAGAACAAGAGACCCAGTACTTC CASSPGPGEQETQYF NA few TRBJ2-5 TRBV3-1/TRBV3-2